These T cell receptor beta chains were read from a single sample in a study of human T cells and chemical hapten exposure. TCRdb itself ran the RACE reads through MiXCR, one entry per CDR3 protein. The sample yields 180,000 or so distinct CDR3 sequences, more than 20% seen once. Specimen: whole blood, collected in connection with sensitization to the hapten diphenylcyclopropenone (DPC). These receptors were obtained from a woman between 50 and 59 years old with alopecia areata. Some clones in this sample may be carry-over from other donors' samples. Both conserved end residues are part of each CDR3. The order of the fields is J gene, V gene, D gene, clone size, CDR3 DNA, CDR3 protein. D genes are given only for firm matches. A row's size may be missing; if present it is once, few, many or a size class.

>TRBJ1-2|TRBV6-5|-|-
TGTGCCAGCAGTCGCCCGGGGCCGCTCTATGGCTACACCTTC
CASSRPGPLYGYTF
>TRBJ2-1|TRBV12-3/TRBV12-4|TRBD2|-
TGTGCCAGCAGTCCGAGACTAGCGGTATACAATGAGCAGTTCTTC
CASSPRLAVYNEQFF
>TRBJ2-7|TRBV20-1|TRBD1|few
TGCAGTGCTGTTTTGGGACAGGCCTACGAGCAGTACTTC
CSAVLGQAYEQYF
>TRBJ1-1|TRBV20-1|TRBD1|few
TGCAGTGCCAAGAGACCGGGACAGGAAAGAGAAGCTTTCTTT
CSAKRPGQEREAFF
>TRBJ2-3|TRBV5-1|-|few
TGCGCCAGCAGCTCCCTCCCCGGGGGAGTTGGCTCTGACACAGATACGCAGTATTTT
CASSSLPGGVGSDTDTQYF
>TRBJ1-5|TRBV20-1|TRBD1|few
TGCAGTGCTAGAGACTCCAAGACAGGGCGACGAAATCAGCCCCAGCATTTT
CSARDSKTGRRNQPQHF
>TRBJ2-2|TRBV11-2|-|-
TGTGCCAGCCAAGTAGGCACCGGGGAGCTGTTTTTT
CASQVGTGELFF
>TRBJ2-3|TRBV10-3|-|-
TGTGCCATCAGTTCGGGGCCTGTAGATACGCAGTATTTT
CAISSGPVDTQYF
>TRBJ2-5|TRBV3-1|TRBD2|few
TGTGCCAGCAGCCCAGCCTATCTAGCGGGAGGAGAGGAGACCCAGTACTTC
CASSPAYLAGGEETQYF
>TRBJ1-2|TRBV5-6|-|few
TGTGCCAGCAGCTCGAACCGGGCTAACTATGGCTACACCTTC
CASSSNRANYGYTF
>TRBJ2-5|TRBV5-1|-|few
TGCGCCAGCAGCTTGGCTACAGGGCTCGAGACCCAGTACTTC
CASSLATGLETQYF
>TRBJ2-2|TRBV7-6|-|few
TGTGCCAGCAGCTTAGTGCGGAGCGGAACGAACACCGGGGAGCTGTTTTTT
CASSLVRSGTNTGELFF
>TRBJ2-1|TRBV24-1|TRBD2|many
TGTGCCACCAGTGATGCCGGGACTAGCGGGAGGGCGAAGTGGTATGAGCAGTTCTTC
CATSDAGTSGRAKWYEQFF
>TRBJ2-3|TRBV10-3|TRBD2|-
TGTGCCATCACGAGACTAGCGACAGATACGCAGTATTTT
CAITRLATDTQYF
>TRBJ2-7|TRBV20-1|TRBD2|-
TGCAGTGCACATGATACTAGCGGAGCCTACGAGCAGTACTTC
CSAHDTSGAYEQYF
>TRBJ2-2|TRBV6-5|-|-
TGTGCCAGCAGTTACGGGGACACCGGGGAGCTGTTTTTT
CASSYGDTGELFF
>TRBJ2-2|TRBV10-3|-|-
TGTGCCATCAGTCCGCGGGACCTAAGGGCCGGGGAGCTGTTTTTT
CAISPRDLRAGELFF
>TRBJ2-7|TRBV24-1|-|few
TGTGCCACCAGTGATTTGCAGACCGGAGAGCAGTACTTC
CATSDLQTGEQYF
>TRBJ2-2|TRBV5-5|TRBD1|few
TGTGCCAGCAGCACCCTGCAGGGACAGGCCGGGGAGCTGTTTTTT
CASSTLQGQAGELFF
>TRBJ2-1|TRBV2|TRBD2|few
TGTGCCAGTCCTTTACCGGGACTAGCGGGTCTTAGGCCTTACAATGAGCAGTTCTTC
CASPLPGLAGLRPYNEQFF
>TRBJ1-1|TRBV25-1|-|-
TGTGCCAGCAGTGAATTTGGGGTGAACACTGAAGCTTTCTTT
CASSEFGVNTEAFF
>TRBJ1-6|TRBV5-1|TRBD1|few
TGCGCCAGCAGCTTGGGGGGACAGGTTATTAATAATTCACCCCTCCACTTT
CASSLGGQVINNSPLHF
>TRBJ2-5|TRBV5-1|-|-
TGCGCCAGCAGCTTCGTCGGGACGGACCAAGAGACCCAGTACTTC
CASSFVGTDQETQYF
>TRBJ2-1|TRBV7-2|TRBD2|once
TGTGCCAGCAGCTCGGGACTAGCGGGAGGTTACAATGAGCAGTTCTTC
CASSSGLAGGYNEQFF
>TRBJ1-2|TRBV19|-|few
TGTGCCAGTAGTACCTGGGACGATAACTATGGCTACACCTTC
CASSTWDDNYGYTF
>TRBJ1-4|TRBV2|TRBD1|-
TGTGCCACCGCGACAGGGCGTAATGAAAAACTGTTTTTT
CATATGRNEKLFF
>TRBJ2-3|TRBV12-3/TRBV12-4|TRBD2|-
TGTGCCAGCAGTTCCTGGACTAGCGGGAGCCCAGATACGCAGTATTTT
CASSSWTSGSPDTQYF
>TRBJ2-3|TRBV18|TRBD2|-
TGTGCCAGCTCACAACTAGCGGGAGGCGCAGATACGCAGTATTTT
CASSQLAGGADTQYF
>TRBJ2-7|TRBV28|-|many
TGTGCCAGCGTAGGGGGAGTGGGAGAGCAGTACTTC
CASVGGVGEQYF
>TRBJ2-5|TRBV27|-|few
TGTGCCAGACCCCCTCATTACCAAGAGACCCAGTACTTC
CARPPHYQETQYF
>TRBJ1-5|TRBV12-3/TRBV12-4|-|once
TGTGCCAGCAAAGGCTCTGGGCAGGGCCTCAATCAGCCCCAGCATTTT
CASKGSGQGLNQPQHF
>TRBJ2-3|TRBV7-3|TRBD2|-
TGTGCCAGCAGCTCTCTAGCGGGGAACACGCAGTATTTT
CASSSLAGNTQYF
>TRBJ2-7|TRBV19|-|few
TGTGCCAGTAGTATCCAGGGGTCCTACGAGCAGTACTTC
CASSIQGSYEQYF
>TRBJ2-7|TRBV20-1|-|-
TGCAGTGCTAGAGATCAGCGGTCTAGCTCCTACGAGCAGTACTTC
CSARDQRSSSYEQYF
>TRBJ2-1|TRBV29-1|-|few
TGCAGCGTTGAAGATCGGAAGAATCCCTGGGTGGTCGAGCAGTTCTTC
CSVEDRKNPWVVEQFF
>TRBJ2-1|TRBV12-3/TRBV12-4|TRBD2|-
TGTGCCAGCAGTTTAGAACTAGCGGGAGGGGAGCAGTTCTTC
CASSLELAGGEQFF
>TRBJ2-1|TRBV7-3|-|-
TGTGCCAGCAGCTTCACGACTAGCTCCTACAATGAGCAGTTCTTC
CASSFTTSSYNEQFF
>TRBJ1-1|TRBV6-2/TRBV6-3|TRBD1|few
TGTGCCAGCAGTGGACAGGGGCACCTTACTGAAGCTTTCTTT
CASSGQGHLTEAFF
>TRBJ2-1|TRBV20-1|-|-
TGCAGTGCCAATAAAGGTGTGGCAAATGAGCAGTTCTTC
CSANKGVANEQFF
>TRBJ2-3|TRBV7-9|TRBD2|-
TGTGCCAGCAGCCCCGGGACTAGCTCGACAGATACGCAGTATTTT
CASSPGTSSTDTQYF
>TRBJ1-4|TRBV29-1|TRBD1|few
TGCAGCGTGGGGACAGGGTATGAAAAACTGTTTTTT
CSVGTGYEKLFF
>TRBJ1-1|TRBV3-1|-|-
TGTGCCAGCGGACACGCGAACACTGAAGCTTTCTTT
CASGHANTEAFF
>TRBJ2-2|TRBV12-3/TRBV12-4|-|few
TGTGCCACCACCCCGGAACACGGGGAGCTGTTTTTT
CATTPEHGELFF
>TRBJ2-1|TRBV18|TRBD1|-
TGTGCCAGCTCACCATTCTTCAGGGGGCGAAGGTCCTACAATGAGCAGTTCTTC
CASSPFFRGRRSYNEQFF
>TRBJ1-5|TRBV20-1|-|few
TGCAGTGCTAGAGATGGGACCAGTTTGTGGCAGCCCCAGCATTTT
CSARDGTSLWQPQHF
>TRBJ2-6|TRBV10-3|TRBD2|few
TGTGCCATCAGTGAGCCGGGGGGGGCTGGGGCCAACGTCCTGACTTTC
CAISEPGGAGANVLTF
>TRBJ2-1|TRBV14|TRBD2|-
TGTGCCAGCAGTCTGCGCGGGACTAGCGGCAATGAGCAGTTCTTC
CASSLRGTSGNEQFF
>TRBJ2-3|TRBV10-3|-|-
TGTGCCATCAGTGAGTCGTCAGGGAGTTCAGATACGCAGTATTTT
CAISESSGSSDTQYF
>TRBJ1-4|TRBV29-1|-|few
TGCAGCGCCGAAGGGGGGCAAGAAGAAAAACTGTTTTTT
CSAEGGQEEKLFF
>TRBJ1-2|TRBV18|TRBD1|few
TGTGCCACTAGACGGGGACAGGGCTCTGGCTACACCTTC
CATRRGQGSGYTF